The source of this TCR beta chain is a study of memory B cells and T cells in multiple sclerosis. CDR1 and CDR2 from the germline V gene are SGHRS and YFSETQ. The germline V and J ends were trimmed by 1 base and 6 bases, with 4 bases remaining between them. CDR3 length: 12 residues. Assay: immunoSEQ multiplex PCR; the TCRdb copy retains only in-frame clones and omits some. Of fewer than 9,000 clones listed, under 60% are singletons. The sample consisted of memory (CD45RO+) CD8+ T cells from blood. This clonotype was obtained from a human donor with multiple sclerosis. The chain recombines TRBV5-1 with TRBJ2-2; no clear D. The chain's CDR3 is CASSLSAGELFF. The CDR3 DNA reads TGCGCCAGCAGCTTGAGCGCCGGGGAGCTGTTTTTT.